What follows are 26 T cell receptor beta chains derived from one specimen sequenced in a study of blood T cell repertoires in COVID-19. Clones were read by immunoSEQ multiplex PCR, and TCRdb kept only the in-frame ones, dropping some. This sample yields about 140,000 clones, of which around 80% are seen a single time; around 3.7% belongs to the top ten. Sequenced input: peripheral blood. The receptor set was obtained from an older man who had recovered from COVID-19.

The chain is built from TRBV5-1 and TRBJ2-3; 9 nucleotides align to TRBD2. This CDR3 region has 16 residues. V dropped 4 bases and J dropped 2; count of bases not matched to a gene: 8. The germline gives CDR1 SGHRS, CDR2 YFSETQ. The CDR3 DNA is TGCGCCAGCAGCAGCGCGGGAGGGCAGTTCACAGATACGCAGTATTTT. Protein sequence: CASSSAGGQFTDTQYF.

The genes are TRBV10-2 and TRBJ2-4; 12 nucleotides agree with TRBD2. The CDR3 contains 17 residues. Germline CDR1 reads WSHSY; CDR2 reads SAAADI. J gave up 8 bases and V 4 bases, and 12 bases lay outside the gene matches. Here the CDR3 reads CASSVVLASGRGDIQYF. The DNA for the CDR3 is TGCGCCAGCAGTGTTGTGTTGGCTAGCGGGAGGGGAGACATTCAGTACTTC.

This chain uses TRBV19 with TRBJ2-7, with 12 bases matching TRBD2. This CDR3 has 15 residues. The trim removed 6 bases at V and 0 bases at J, leaving 3 bases unmatched. Germline V CDR1 and CDR2: LNHDA, SQIVND (reference sequence). Here the CDR3 reads CASRRLAGDSYEQYF. CDR3 nucleotides: TGTGCCAGTAGGAGACTAGCGGGGGACTCCTACGAGCAGTACTTC.

The rearrangement uses TRBV10-3 and TRBJ1-4, with 8 bases aligning to TRBD1. This CDR3 is 16 amino acids long. The V gene end was trimmed by 0 bases and the J gene end by 2 bases; junction bases not matched to a gene: 2. Per germline, CDR1 ENHRY and CDR2 SYGVKD. CDR3 nucleotide sequence: TGTGCCATCAGTGAGTCATGGACAGGGACTAATGAAAAACTGTTTTTT. Encoded protein: CAISESWTGTNEKLFF.

The chain uses TRBV10-3 and TRBJ2-7; tentative D call: TRBD2 (5 bases). The CDR3 runs 14 residues. Deletions cut 6 bases from V and 3 bases from J, with 15 bases between. Germline loops: CDR1 ENHRY, CDR2 SYGVKD. The CDR3 spells CAIRGTGIFYEQYF. The CDR3 DNA sequence: TGTGCCATCAGAGGAACCGGGATATTCTACGAGCAGTACTTC.

The chain employs TRBV5-6 and TRBJ2-7; 7 positions match TRBD1. J was trimmed by 2 bases and V by 4 bases; bases with no gene match: 6. The CDR3 covers 14 residues. The germline CDR1 and CDR2 sequences are SGHDT and YYEEEE. CDR3 residues: CASSLQGQTYEQYF. DNA for the CDR3: TGTGCCAGCAGCCTCCAGGGACAGACCTACGAGCAGTACTTC.

This chain connects TRBV30 to TRBJ2-5; D is unresolved. Trimming pared 1 base from V and 5 bases from J, leaving 14 bases between. Germline V lookup: CDR1 GTSNPN, CDR2 SVGIG (reference sequence). The CDR3 is 14 amino acids. CDR3 bases: TGTGCCTGGAGTGGCAACCGGGTCGAGGAGACCCAGTACTTC. Residues: CAWSGNRVEETQYF.

The V gene is TRBV6-1, the J gene TRBJ2-3; D is perhaps TRBD1 (5 bases). V was pared by 3 bases and J by 2 bases, with 21 bases between. Germline assignment: CDR1 MNHNS and CDR2 SASEGT. The CDR3 extends over 18 amino acids. The CDR3 protein is CASSDGRRLRQPTDTQYF. The CDR3 region has the DNA TGTGCCAGCAGTGACGGTCGTCGTCTTAGACAGCCCACAGATACGCAGTATTTT.

The chain employs TRBV9 and TRBJ2-1, with 8 bases that match TRBD2. This CDR3 region has 17 residues. V lost 0 bases and J lost 0; bases outside the gene matches: 5. Germline loops: CDR1 SGDLS, CDR2 YYNGEE. The CDR3 coding sequence is TGTGCCAGCAGCGTAGGGGGCGGGAGGAGCTCCTACAATGAGCAGTTCTTC. It codes for CASSVGGGRSSYNEQFF.

The chain joins TRBV9 to TRBJ2-5, with TRBD2 matching 8 bases. The CDR3 consists of 16 residues. V lost 3 bases to trimming and J lost 6 bases; unmatched junction nucleotides: 13. CDR1 is SGDLS and CDR2 is YYNGEE in the germline V gene. The CDR3 DNA follows: TGTGCCAGCAGCGACTTCAGCGGGAGTACATGGAAGACCCAGTACTTC. Its protein is CASSDFSGSTWKTQYF.

The chain combines TRBV5-1 with TRBJ2-2; 8 bases fit TRBD1. The CDR3 spans 14 residues. Trimming took 0 bases from V and 6 from J; bases not matched to a gene: 1. The germline gives CDR1 SGHRS, CDR2 YFSETQ. The CDR3 sequence: CASSLGTGPGELFF. The CDR3 coding sequence is TGCGCCAGCAGCTTGGGGACAGGGCCCGGGGAGCTGTTTTTT.

For this clone: The junction departs from germline at one end; a sequencing error may be responsible. This chain links TRBV6-1 with TRBJ1-5; D perhaps matches TRBD1 (6 bases). Germline V gene data show CDR1 as MNHNS and CDR2 as SASEGT. This CDR3 spans 14 amino acids. CDR3 nucleotides: TGTGCCAGCAGCGAAGGGACACGCAATCAGCCCCAGCATTTT. Its protein is CASSEGTRNQPQHF.

The rearrangement uses TRBV5-6 and TRBJ1-6; 8 bases are a match to TRBD1. The CDR3 covers 15 residues. V dropped 4 bases and J dropped 5; count of bases not matched to a gene: 5. Germline CDR1 SGHDT, CDR2 YYEEEE. In nucleotides, the CDR3 is TGTGCCAGCAGCCAAATACAGGGGGATAATTCACCCCTCCACTTT. Translating gives CASSQIQGDNSPLHF.

J is TRBJ2-2 and V is TRBV5-1; 9 bases are a match to TRBD2. The ends lost 4 bases at V and 1 base at J; junction bases unmatched: 5. Per germline, CDR1 SGHRS and CDR2 YFSETQ. This CDR3 has 16 amino acids. The CDR3 region is CASSLLAGENTGELFF. CDR3 coding DNA: TGCGCCAGCAGCCTTTTAGCGGGAGAGAACACCGGGGAGCTGTTTTTT. The full variable domain, with the rest looked up from reference TRBV5-1 and TRBJ2-2, is KAGVTQTPRYLIKTRGQQVTLSCSPISGHRSVSWYQQTPGQGLQFLFEYFSETQRNKGNFPGRFSGRQFSNSRSEMNVSTLELGDSALYLCASSLLAGENTGELFFGEGSRLTVL.

V usage is TRBV7-3 and J usage is TRBJ2-5; no firm D call. V lost 1 base and J lost 3, with 12 bases in between. The CDR3 length is 15 residues. Germline CDR1 SGHTA, CDR2 FQGTGA. In DNA, the CDR3 is TGTGCCAGCAGCTTAAGTGGCGGTACCAAAGAGACCCAGTACTTC. As protein: CASSLSGGTKETQYF.

The genes are TRBV6-2 or TRBV6-3 and TRBJ2-7; 14 bases fit TRBD2. This CDR3 spans 15 amino acids. V shed 5 bases, J shed 5 bases, and the junction held 5 bases outside the gene matches. Germline CDR1 and CDR2: MNHEY and SVGEGT. The CDR3 reads CASSLGLAGGHEQYF. In DNA form, the CDR3 reads TGTGCCAGCAGTCTTGGACTAGCGGGAGGCCACGAGCAGTACTTC.

The chain employs TRBV5-1 and TRBJ2-5; a weak D match, TRBD2 (5 bases). Germline V gives CDR1 SGHRS, CDR2 YFSETQ. Trimming removed 0 bases from V and 1 base from J, with 7 bases in between. The CDR3 is 14 amino acids. In DNA, the CDR3 is TGCGCCAGCAGCTTGGAACTAGTCCAAGAGACCCAGTACTTC. It codes for CASSLELVQETQYF.

The chain uses TRBV21-1 and TRBJ2-5; TRBD1 is taken as the D call from the table, unchecked against the DNA. TRBV21-1 is given as a pseudogene. There are 16 residues in the CDR3. CDR3: CASRSRGQGLKETQYF. CDR3 DNA: TGTGCCAGTAGAAGCAGGGGACAGGGCTTGAAAGAGACCCAGTACTTC.

The V and J genes are TRBV7-9 and TRBJ1-4, with 7 positions matching TRBD1. The J segment lost 0 bases and the V segment lost 5 bases, leaving 12 bases of the junction unmatched. The CDR3 has 18 residues. CDR1 and CDR2 from the germline V gene are SEHNR and FQNEAQ (reference sequence). The CDR3 DNA reads as TGTGCCAGCAGCAACTGGGACAGCGAGAGTGCAACTAATGAAAAACTGTTTTTT. Translation: CASSNWDSESATNEKLFF.

The table lists this clone with a few counts. This may be a read error, as it is one base from a much larger clone. The chain joins TRBV2 to TRBJ1-1; D is perhaps TRBD1 (6 bases). The CDR3 has 13 residues. Germline assignment: CDR1 SNHLY and CDR2 FYNNEI. Trimming removed 6 bases from V and 1 base from J, with 9 bases in between. CDR3 protein: CASSGQPNTEAFF. CDR3 in DNA: TGTGCCAGCAGCGGACAGCCGAACACTGAAGCTTTCTTT.

The chain uses TRBV2 and TRBJ2-2; 7 nucleotides match TRBD1. V lost 7 bases to trimming and J lost 4 bases; unmatched junction nucleotides: 6. This CDR3 region has 14 residues. Looked up from germline, CDR1 is SNHLY and CDR2 is FYNNEI. The CDR3 bases are TGTGCCAGCAACAGGGGAGTTAGCACCGGGGAGCTGTTTTTT. Translating it yields CASNRGVSTGELFF.

The rearrangement uses TRBV6-5 and TRBJ2-7, with D maybe TRBD1 (5 bases). In germline, CDR1 is MNHEY, CDR2 SVGAGI. V was cut by 11 bases and J by 5 bases, with 25 bases left in between. The CDR3 contains 15 residues. CDR3 nucleotides: TGTGCCTGCCCGGGCGAGGCCCAGGGTAATCACGAGCAGTACTTC. Its protein product is CACPGEAQGNHEQYF.

The sample holds one count of this clone. The V and J genes are TRBV11-2 and TRBJ2-7; a possible D gene is TRBD2 (6 bases). V lost 3 bases to trimming and J lost 1 base, with 10 bases between them. The CDR3 is made up of 14 amino acids. The germline gives CDR1 SGHAT, CDR2 FQNNGV. The CDR3 nucleotides read TGTGCCAGCAGCTTGGGGAGGCGATCCTACGAGCAGTACTTC. Its translation is CASSLGRRSYEQYF.

V and J are TRBV9 and TRBJ1-2; the D gene is possibly TRBD1 (6 bases). Germline loops: CDR1 SGDLS, CDR2 YYNGEE. Trimming stripped 7 bases from V and 2 bases from J, with 12 bases between. The CDR3 has 13 residues. In nucleotides, the CDR3 is TGTGCCAGCGGCCGGGACAAGAACTATGGCTACACCTTC. This translates into CASGRDKNYGYTF.

The V gene is TRBV11-2, the J gene TRBJ1-1; D is possibly TRBD1 (5 bases). The CDR3 contains 14 residues. The germline V gene has CDR1 SGHAT and CDR2 FQNNGV. Trimming removed 6 bases from V and 4 bases from J, with 15 bases in between. CDR3 sequence reads: CASSIPTGGTEAFF. The CDR3 DNA sequence: TGTGCCAGCAGTATTCCCACGGGGGGCACTGAAGCTTTCTTT.

This rearrangement joins TRBV11-2 to TRBJ2-7, with 12 bases fitting TRBD1. The V gene's germline CDR1 is SGHAT and CDR2 FQNNGV. The CDR3 length is 15 residues. The V gene end was trimmed by 5 bases and the J gene end by 7 bases; junction bases not matched to a gene: 9. The CDR3 coding sequence is TGTGCCAGCAGCCCCGGGACAGGGGGCCTTAGGGAGCAGTACTTC. Its translation is CASSPGTGGLREQYF.